This TCR beta chain is drawn from a study of shared clonotypes between healthy human individuals. Division of CD4+ cells produced a CD45RA+ naive subset and a CD45RA-negative memory subset. Broader study findings: Although depth was large, rarefaction showed that sequencing of the sorted subsets was incomplete.

This clone was seen a single time. Its antigen remains unidentified. In the authors' methods: Filtering was not the same, since immunoSEQ gave junction-only sequences without quality scores. Sequenced by immunoSEQ multiplex PCR; TCRdb stores in-frame clones only, minus some. For V, J and clone size, that table is used; D and trimming come from the DNA. This table holds over a million clones, nearly 99% found once. V dropped 1 base and J dropped 4; count of bases not matched to a gene: 2. Germline V gene sequence: CDR1 KGHSH, CDR2 LQKENI. This CDR3 spans 14 amino acids. The chain couples TRBV18 to TRBJ2-5; TRBD2 aligns across 8 bases. Sequenced: naive CD4+ T cells sorted from blood. Indicated subset: CD45RA+ positively selected. The TCR sequence derives from a man aged 30 to 39 in good health. CDR3 residues: CASSPQAGGETQYF. The DNA of the CDR3 is TGTGCCAGCTCACCACAGGCGGGAGGAGAGACCCAGTACTTC.